The present entry profiles one TCR beta chain with its context. This clone came up a few times. What this receptor recognizes is not known. Per-nucleotide qualities are absent, and no much larger clonotype sits a single base away. The entry originates in a study of beta chain features in type 1 diabetes (dated by TCRdb to the late 2010s). General notes on the study: No differences in mean age, gender distribution, total cell number or subset yield were found between patients and healthy donors. The study compared TCRB repertoires of sorted circulating CD4+ T cell subsets between recently diagnosed type 1 diabetes patients and matched healthy donors. A total of about 100 million sorted cells were examined across all samples, and RNA yield correlated strongly with the number of cells per subset. Regulatory and stem cell-like memory subsets were isolated from only 8 patients and roughly 8 healthy donors, whereas naive and central memory subsets came from all 30 or so donors.

A single peripheral blood draw of about 116 mL on average was collected from each donor into heparinised tubes. A BD FACSAria II was used to sort naive, central memory, regulatory and stem cell-like memory CD4+ T cells with a panel that included CD45RO, CCR7, CD25, CD127, CD95 and CD27. A purity above 98% was achieved for all sorted populations. PBMCs were isolated immediately by Lymphoprep density gradient centrifugation and stained directly without culture. So that batch effects would be minimized, each experiment stained and sorted samples in pairs, pairing one healthy donor with one patient. All of the isolated RNA was reverse transcribed with the High Capacity cDNA Reverse Transcription Kit, so expressed TCRB transcripts were sequenced. Survey-depth immunoSEQ sequencing was performed on stem cell-like memory T cell samples, with an average of around 920,000 total reads per sample. After sorted cells were lysed in RLT buffer, RNA was extracted with DNase-treated RNeasy Micro or Mini kits, with the choice depending on cell number. Each cell subset was processed on its own to prevent cross-contamination, while patient and healthy donor samples were processed together. TCRB sequences were amplified from cDNA with the immunoSEQ multiplex PCR, producing 87-bp fragments spanning the CDR3 region. The amplicons were sequenced using the Illumina HiSeq platform. Turning to the authors' computational methods: Synthetic template baselines were used to correct PCR bias computationally, reads within Hamming distance 2 were collapsed together, and singletons that could not be merged were discarded. Reads were aligned to IMGT to assign V, D and J genes, CDR3 length, and insertions or deletions at six rearrangement sites. Within each subset, clonotype counts were normalized to sorted cell number, and only after that were true diversity and Gini coefficients computed with the tcR R package. Repertoire sharing was quantified using the overlap coefficient calculated on TCRB nucleotide sequences. TCRdb stores this immuneACCESS table with in-frame sequences only. Part of the clones is absent; in the studies checked, under half of the shortfall reflects unresolved V genes, and no reason is known for the rest. The V and J calls and clone size come from that table; D and trimming were worked out from the DNA. The sample has approximately 110,000 clones on record, 40% of them singletons. Approximately 0.065% of the sample comes from the top ten.

The research as a whole found: Type 1 diabetes patients showed a moderate but significant shortening of TCRB CDR3 length in all four CD4+ subsets. Shorter templates might have been favored by PCR, but patient and control samples were amplified and corrected together, so both groups would have been affected equally by any skew. Naive, central memory and regulatory TCRB repertoires appeared to be more alike among patients than among healthy donors. Because cDNA was sequenced instead of genomic DNA, highly expressing activated cells could be over-represented, though the groups showed no difference in activation or CD3 levels. Because small numbers of individuals were included in the HLA sub-analyses, any influence of HLA type on TCRB rearrangement was left unresolved. At VDJ recombination sites, patients with type 1 diabetes made fewer insertions and deleted more nucleotides, a pattern implying thymic rearrangement abnormalities.

CDR1 SGHRS and CDR2 YFSETQ were looked up in the germline V gene. V is trimmed back by 2 bases and J by 4 bases, and the junction contains 4 bases that no gene match accounts for. The CDR3, cysteine through phenylalanine, is 15 amino acids long. Of the read, only the CDR3 DNA is kept; its 45 bases are in frame from base 1. The sequence is built from TRBV5-1 and TRBJ2-3; the junction holds 10 bases that match TRBD2. The TCR comes from a woman aged 18-30 years in good health. Sequencing used stem cell memory CD4+ T cells from blood. The cell subset or site tag for this specimen amounts to: stem cell-like memory CD4+ T cells. Here is the DNA: TGCGCCAGCAGCTTTCGAGCGGGAGGGCCAGATACGCAGTATTTT. The resulting protein is CASSFRAGGPDTQYF.